The 9 T cell receptor beta chains reported below all come from one sample, sequenced in a study of T cell responses to AZD1222 COVID-19 vaccine. Assay used: immunoSEQ multiplex PCR; TCRdb lists only in-frame clones, some missing. This sample yields 90,000 to 95,000 clones, of which approximately 91% are seen a single time; about a fifth belongs to the top ten. The sample consisted of peripheral blood, taken on day 0 of AZD1222 vaccination. These receptors came from an adult in good health.

This chain links TRBV5-5 with TRBJ2-3, with D maybe TRBD1 (6 bases). V was clipped by 0 bases and J by 5 bases, with 22 bases between them. The CDR3 length is 18 residues. Germline CDR1 and CDR2: SGHKS and YYEKEE (reference sequence). CDR3 residues: CASSLVQYSRGHIDTQYF. DNA of the CDR3: TGTGCCAGCAGCTTGGTTCAGTATAGCAGGGGCCATATAGATACGCAGTATTTT.

The J gene is TRBJ2-5, the V gene TRBV5-8, with TRBD2 identical over 11 bases. This CDR3 comprises 14 residues. V trimming: 6 bases; J trimming: 5 bases; junction bases outside the gene matches: 6. Germline CDR1 is SGHTS and CDR2 is YDEGEE. As DNA, the CDR3 is TGTGCCAGCACCCCGGGACTAGCGGAGGAGACCCAGTACTTC. Translation: CASTPGLAEETQYF.

The rearrangement joins TRBV10-3 to TRBJ2-7, with 9 positions matching TRBD1. J lost 0 bases, V lost 4 bases, and 7 bases had no gene match. The germline V gene has CDR1 ENHRY and CDR2 SYGVKD. The CDR3 length is 16 residues. Here the CDR3 DNA reads TGTGCCATCAGTGTTGACAGGGGGATACCCTCCTACGAGCAGTACTTC. Its protein is CAISVDRGIPSYEQYF.

The V call is TRBV4-1, the J call TRBJ2-7, with D perhaps matching TRBD2 (5 bases). Trimming pared 0 bases from V and 0 bases from J, leaving 18 bases between. The CDR3 loop spans 18 amino acids. Per germline, CDR1 MGHRA and CDR2 YSYEKL. CDR3 in amino acids: CASSQDHGGRKSSYEQYF. The DNA of the CDR3 is TGCGCCAGCAGCCAAGATCATGGAGGACGTAAAAGCTCCTACGAGCAGTACTTC.

This chain links TRBV4-3 with TRBJ1-2; 7 nucleotides agree with TRBD1. CDR3 size: 15 residues. The V gene end was trimmed by 0 bases and the J gene end by 4 bases; junction bases not matched to a gene: 5. Germline CDR1 is LGHNA and CDR2 is YSLEER. This CDR3 reads CASSQDIQGPYGYTF. The CDR3 DNA is TGCGCCAGCAGCCAAGATATACAGGGGCCCTATGGCTACACCTTC.

CDR3 nucleotide sequence: TGTGCCAGCACCTCGCAGGGGGGGACTGAAGCTTTCTTT. Residues: CASTSQGGTEAFF. The V and J genes are TRBV21-1 and TRBJ1-1. TRBV21-1 is a pseudogene locus. This CDR3 is 13 amino acids long.

This clone appeared a single time. This chain joins TRBV28 and TRBJ2-1, with D perhaps TRBD1 (5 bases). The germline V gene has CDR1 MDHEN and CDR2 SYDVKM. Trimming took 3 bases from V and 9 from J, leaving 9 bases between them. The CDR3 spans 12 residues. The CDR3 protein is CASSLTDTEQFF. CDR3 nucleotides: TGTGCCAGCAGTTTGACAGATACTGAGCAGTTCTTC.

CDR3 loop: CASSLSPIGYIKYEQYF. DNA for the CDR3: TGTGCCAGCAGTTTGTCGCCGATCGGCTATATTAAATACGAGCAGTACTTC. This chain links TRBV28 with TRBJ2-7, with D uncertain. Trimming stripped 3 bases from V and 4 bases from J, with 22 bases between. Germline CDR1 reads MDHEN; CDR2 reads SYDVKM. CDR3 size: 17 residues.

This sequence joins TRBV10-3 and TRBJ2-7; 8 bases fit TRBD1. Germline V CDR1 and CDR2: ENHRY, SYGVKD. V dropped 6 bases and J dropped 1; count of bases not matched to a gene: 8. CDR3 length equals 15 residues. CDR3 nucleotides: TGTGCCATCAGAAATCCGGGACAGGCTTCCTACGAGCAGTACTTC. Amino acids: CAIRNPGQASYEQYF.